The 10 T cell receptor beta chains given below trace back to one sample, sequenced in a study of T cell changes during pregnancy in multiple sclerosis. Sequencing was performed with immunoSEQ multiplex PCR; in TCRdb, only in-frame clones are kept and a portion is missing. The sample includes about 80,000 clones, 93% of them seen just once. Sequences were derived from peripheral blood, sampled after pregnancy. The receptor source for this set is a female donor in good health, enrolled as a control in a pregnancy study.

This sequence joins TRBV7-8 and TRBJ1-5, with D unclear. The germline V gene has CDR1 SGHVS and CDR2 FQNEAQ. This CDR3 region has 14 residues. The germline V and J ends were trimmed by 1 base and 5 bases, with 9 bases remaining between them. CDR3 amino acids: CASSLGNIDQPQHF. The CDR3 coding sequence is TGTGCCAGCAGCTTAGGAAACATTGATCAGCCCCAGCATTTT.

The chain has TRBV7-8 and TRBJ2-2, with 7 nucleotides matching TRBD1. The germline CDR1 and CDR2 sequences are SGHVS and FQNEAQ. V shed 7 bases and J 7 bases; nucleotides not matched to a gene: 3. The CDR3 length is 12 residues. CDR3 sequence: CASTTGHGELFF. In DNA, the CDR3 is TGTGCCAGCACGACAGGGCACGGGGAGCTGTTTTTT.

The CDR3 region is CASSIRGSPVPQYF. CDR3 coding DNA: TGTGCCAGTAGTATACGGGGGTCCCCCGTTCCCCAGTACTTC. V gene TRBV19 combines with J gene TRBJ2-5; possibly TRBD2 for D (6 bases). The V end lost 2 bases, the J end lost 9 bases, and 16 bases lay between the germline ends. Looked up from germline, CDR1 is LNHDA and CDR2 is SQIVND (reference sequence). The CDR3 is 14 residues long.

This chain links TRBV15 with TRBJ2-1; TRBD1 aligns across 8 bases. Germline loops: CDR1 LNHNV, CDR2 YYDKDF (reference sequence). V lost 3 bases, J lost 5 bases, and 3 bases stayed unmatched. The CDR3 runs 14 residues. CDR3 region: CATSRQGAHNEQFF. CDR3 in DNA: TGTGCCACCAGCAGGCAGGGGGCCCACAATGAGCAGTTCTTC.

The chain links TRBV11-2 to TRBJ1-2; D gene unclear. The CDR3 has 16 amino acids. The ends were cut back, 0 bases at V and 4 bases at J, with 15 bases in the middle. Germline V gene data show CDR1 as SGHAT and CDR2 as FQNNGV. The CDR3 sequence: CASSLDFGGAGYGYTF. The CDR3, as DNA: TGTGCCAGCAGCTTAGATTTCGGCGGAGCTGGCTATGGCTACACCTTC.

The chain recombines TRBV16 with TRBJ2-7, with D possibly being TRBD2 (6 bases). The length of the CDR3 is 16 residues. Trimming pared 2 bases from V and 0 bases from J, leaving 14 bases between. CDR1 is KGHSY, CDR2 FQNENV, per germline. The CDR3 sequence: CASSQALLASSYEQYF. The CDR3 coding sequence is TGTGCCAGCAGCCAAGCTCTCCTAGCGTCCTCCTACGAGCAGTACTTC.

The chain employs TRBV5-6 and TRBJ2-5, with 8 bases matching TRBD1. Germline V lookup: CDR1 SGHDT, CDR2 YYEEEE. The V segment lost 4 bases and the J segment 5 bases; nucleotides outside the gene matches: 4. CDR3 length: 13 amino acids. CDR3 in DNA: TGTGCCAGCAGCAGAACAGGGGGGGAGACCCAGTACTTC. Its translation is CASSRTGGETQYF.

The sample holds one count of this clone. The gene calls are TRBV11-2 and TRBJ2-7, with D possibly matching TRBD1 (5 bases). V lost 8 bases to trimming and J lost 2 bases, with 13 bases between them. Germline CDR1 and CDR2: SGHAT and FQNNGV. The CDR3 is 13 residues long. CDR3 sequence reads: CASGIWGPYEQYF. The CDR3 nucleotides are TGTGCCAGCGGAATATGGGGCCCCTACGAGCAGTACTTC.

This chain uses TRBV7-3 with TRBJ2-2; the match to TRBD2 covers 7 bases. V lost 5 bases and J lost 3; bases outside the gene matches: 6. CDR3 size: 15 residues. Germline V gives CDR1 SGHTA, CDR2 FQGTGA. The CDR3, as DNA: TGTGCCAGCAGCCCCCCTGGGGGGGACACCGGGGAGCTGTTTTTT. This encodes CASSPPGGDTGELFF. Based on the CDR3 plus reference TRBV7-3 and TRBJ2-2, the full variable domain is GAGVSQTPSNKVTEKGKYVELRCDPISGHTALYWYRQSLGQGPEFLIYFQGTGAADDSGLPNDRFFAVRPEGSVSTLKIQRTERGDSAVYLCASSPPGGDTGELFFGEGSRLTVL.

The chain has TRBV5-6 and TRBJ1-2, with D unclear. The CDR3 sequence is 13 residues long. Germline CDR1 is SGHDT and CDR2 is YYEEEE. V shed 5 bases and J shed 5 bases, with 13 bases lying between them. CDR3 region: CASSSRPGYGYTF. The DNA of the CDR3 is TGTGCCAGCAGTAGCCGCCCGGGATATGGCTACACCTTC.